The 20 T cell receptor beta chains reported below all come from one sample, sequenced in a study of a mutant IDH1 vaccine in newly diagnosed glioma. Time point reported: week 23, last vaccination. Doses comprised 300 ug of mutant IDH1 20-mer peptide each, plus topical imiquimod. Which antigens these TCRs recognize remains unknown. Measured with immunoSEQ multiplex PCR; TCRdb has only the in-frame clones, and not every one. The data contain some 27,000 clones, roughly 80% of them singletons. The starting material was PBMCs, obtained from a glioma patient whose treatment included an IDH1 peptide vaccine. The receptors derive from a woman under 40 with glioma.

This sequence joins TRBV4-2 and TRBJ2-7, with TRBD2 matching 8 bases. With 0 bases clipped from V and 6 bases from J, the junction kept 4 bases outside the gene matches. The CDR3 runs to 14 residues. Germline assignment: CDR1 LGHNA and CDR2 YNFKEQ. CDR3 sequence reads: CASSQDRTSREQYF. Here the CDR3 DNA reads TGTGCCAGCAGCCAAGATCGGACTAGCCGCGAGCAGTACTTC.

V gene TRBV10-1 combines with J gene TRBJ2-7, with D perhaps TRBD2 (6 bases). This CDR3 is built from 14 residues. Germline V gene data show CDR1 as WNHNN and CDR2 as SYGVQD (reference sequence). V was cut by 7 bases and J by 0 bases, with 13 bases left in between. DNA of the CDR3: TGCGCCAGCACCCGGGACTGGAGCTCCTACGAGCAGTACTTC. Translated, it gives CASTRDWSSYEQYF.

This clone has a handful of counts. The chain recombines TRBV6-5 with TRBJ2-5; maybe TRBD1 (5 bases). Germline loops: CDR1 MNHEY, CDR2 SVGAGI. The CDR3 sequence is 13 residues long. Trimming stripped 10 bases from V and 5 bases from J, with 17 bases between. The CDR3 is CATIPPAGETQYF. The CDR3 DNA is TGTGCCACCATCCCACCGGCAGGGGAGACCCAGTACTTC.

The CDR3 region is CASSADTYEQYF. CDR3 nucleotide sequence: TGCGCCAGCAGCGCGGACACCTACGAGCAGTACTTC. V and J are TRBV5-1 and TRBJ2-7; D is perhaps TRBD1 (5 bases). The V gene's germline CDR1 is SGHRS and CDR2 YFSETQ. The CDR3 is made up of 12 amino acids. The V end lost 4 bases, the J end lost 2 bases, and 7 bases lay between the germline ends.

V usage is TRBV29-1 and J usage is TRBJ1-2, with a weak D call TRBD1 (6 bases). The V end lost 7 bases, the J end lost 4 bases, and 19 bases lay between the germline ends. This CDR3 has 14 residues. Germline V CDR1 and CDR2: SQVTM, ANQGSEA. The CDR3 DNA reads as TGCAGCGCTTTTGAGGGGGGGCTCGCCTATGGCTACACCTTC. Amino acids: CSAFEGGLAYGYTF.

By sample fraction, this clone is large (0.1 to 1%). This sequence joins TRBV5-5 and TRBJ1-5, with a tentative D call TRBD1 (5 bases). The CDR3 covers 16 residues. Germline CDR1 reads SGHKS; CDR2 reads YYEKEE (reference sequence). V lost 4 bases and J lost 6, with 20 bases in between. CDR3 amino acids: CASSPLGGREVQPQHF. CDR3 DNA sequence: TGTGCCAGCAGCCCCCTCGGGGGAAGGGAAGTTCAGCCCCAGCATTTT.

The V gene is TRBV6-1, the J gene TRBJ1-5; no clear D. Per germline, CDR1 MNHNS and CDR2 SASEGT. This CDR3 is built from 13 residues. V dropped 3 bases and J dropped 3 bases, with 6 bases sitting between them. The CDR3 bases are TGTGCCAGCAGTGAGGCTTACAATCAGCCCCAGCATTTT. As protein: CASSEAYNQPQHF.

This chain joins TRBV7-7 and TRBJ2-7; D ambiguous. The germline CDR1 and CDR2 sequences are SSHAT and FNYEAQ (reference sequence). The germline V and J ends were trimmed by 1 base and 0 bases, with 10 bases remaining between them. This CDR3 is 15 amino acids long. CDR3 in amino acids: CASSLGPDRSYEQYF. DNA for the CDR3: TGTGCCAGCAGCTTAGGGCCAGACCGCTCCTACGAGCAGTACTTC.

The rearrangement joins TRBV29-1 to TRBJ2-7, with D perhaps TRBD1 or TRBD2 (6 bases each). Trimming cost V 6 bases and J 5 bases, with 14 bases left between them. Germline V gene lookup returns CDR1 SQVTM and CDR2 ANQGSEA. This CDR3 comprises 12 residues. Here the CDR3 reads CSVGRRGDEQYF. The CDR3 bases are TGCAGCGTGGGGAGGAGGGGGGACGAGCAGTACTTC.

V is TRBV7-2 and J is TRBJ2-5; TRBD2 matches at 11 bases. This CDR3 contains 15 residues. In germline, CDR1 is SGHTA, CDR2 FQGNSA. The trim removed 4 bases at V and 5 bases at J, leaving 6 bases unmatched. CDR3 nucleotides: TGTGCCAGCAGCTGGAGAGCTAGCGGGGGGGAGACCCAGTACTTC. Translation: CASSWRASGGETQYF.

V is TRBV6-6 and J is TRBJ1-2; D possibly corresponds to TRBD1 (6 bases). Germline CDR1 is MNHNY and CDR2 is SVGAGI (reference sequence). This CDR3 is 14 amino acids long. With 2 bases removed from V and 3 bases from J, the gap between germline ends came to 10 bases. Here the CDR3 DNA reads TGTGCCAGCAGTTACCAGGGGAAAGACTATGGCTACACCTTC. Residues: CASSYQGKDYGYTF.

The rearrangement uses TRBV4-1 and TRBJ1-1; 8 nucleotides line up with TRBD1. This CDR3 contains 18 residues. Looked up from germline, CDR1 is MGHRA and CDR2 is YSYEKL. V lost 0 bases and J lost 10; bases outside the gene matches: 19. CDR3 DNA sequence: TGCGCCAGCAGCCAAGAGGCGATGGGGCAGGGGGCGAGACTGGGAGCTTTCTTT. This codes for CASSQEAMGQGARLGAFF.

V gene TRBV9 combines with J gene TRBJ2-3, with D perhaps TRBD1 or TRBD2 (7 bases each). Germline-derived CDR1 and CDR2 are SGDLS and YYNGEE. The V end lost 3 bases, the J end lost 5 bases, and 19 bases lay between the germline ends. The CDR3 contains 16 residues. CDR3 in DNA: TGTGCCAGCAGCGAGGGTAGCAGGGGGGGGAAAGATACGCAGTATTTT. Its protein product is CASSEGSRGGKDTQYF.

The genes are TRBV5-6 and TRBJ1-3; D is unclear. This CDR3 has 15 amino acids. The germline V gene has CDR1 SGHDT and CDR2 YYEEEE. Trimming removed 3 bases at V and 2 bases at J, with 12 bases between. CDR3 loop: CASSSTVATGNTIYF. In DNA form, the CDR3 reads TGTGCCAGCAGCTCCACTGTGGCTACTGGAAACACCATATATTTT.

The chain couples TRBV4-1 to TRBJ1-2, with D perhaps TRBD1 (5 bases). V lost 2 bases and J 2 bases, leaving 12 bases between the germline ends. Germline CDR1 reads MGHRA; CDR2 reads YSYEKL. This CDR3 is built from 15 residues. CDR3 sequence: CASSQTGYPNYGYTF. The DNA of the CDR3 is TGCGCCAGCAGCCAAACAGGATACCCCAACTATGGCTACACCTTC.

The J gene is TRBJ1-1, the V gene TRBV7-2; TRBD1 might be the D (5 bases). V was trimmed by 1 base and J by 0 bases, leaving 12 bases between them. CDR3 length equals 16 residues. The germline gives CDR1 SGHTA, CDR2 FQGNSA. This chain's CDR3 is CASSLVTGAMNTEAFF. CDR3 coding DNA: TGTGCCAGCAGCTTAGTTACAGGAGCTATGAACACTGAAGCTTTCTTT.

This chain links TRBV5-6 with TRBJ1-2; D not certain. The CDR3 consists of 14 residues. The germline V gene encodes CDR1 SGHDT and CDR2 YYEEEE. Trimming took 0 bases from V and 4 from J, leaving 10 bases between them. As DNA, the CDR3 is TGTGCCAGCAGCTTGGATGGTCTCACCTATGGCTACACCTTC. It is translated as CASSLDGLTYGYTF.

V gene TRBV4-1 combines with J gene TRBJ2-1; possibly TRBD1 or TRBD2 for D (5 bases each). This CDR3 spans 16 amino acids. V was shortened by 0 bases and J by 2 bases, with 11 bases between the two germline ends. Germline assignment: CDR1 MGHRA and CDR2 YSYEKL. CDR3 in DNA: TGCGCCAGCAGCCAAGAGGCCCTGGGGGCCTACAATGAGCAGTTCTTC. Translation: CASSQEALGAYNEQFF.

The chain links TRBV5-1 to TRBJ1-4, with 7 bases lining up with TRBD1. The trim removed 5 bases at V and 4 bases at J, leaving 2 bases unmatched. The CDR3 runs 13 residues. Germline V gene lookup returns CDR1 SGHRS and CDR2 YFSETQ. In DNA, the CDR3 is TGCGCCAGCAGGACAGGGTATAATGAAAAACTGTTTTTT. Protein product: CASRTGYNEKLFF.

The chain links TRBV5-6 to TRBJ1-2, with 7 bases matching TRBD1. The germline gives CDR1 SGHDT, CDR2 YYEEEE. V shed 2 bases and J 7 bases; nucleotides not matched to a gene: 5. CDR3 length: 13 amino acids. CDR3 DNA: TGTGCCAGCAGCTTTGGGACAGACGGTGGCTACACCTTC. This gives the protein CASSFGTDGGYTF.